This T cell receptor beta chain stems from a study of T cells after yellow fever vaccination. Germline lookup yields CDR1 SQVTM and CDR2 ANQGSEA. V shed 6 bases and J shed 3 bases, with 17 bases lying between them. CDR3 length: 14 amino acids. TCRdb reprocessed the 5' RACE reads via MiXCR and lists one record per CDR3 protein. The sample lists 96,000 or so distinct CDR3 sequences, more than 7.5% occurring once. This clonotype was seen a handful of times. The TCR was taken from a young man who received the YFV17D yellow fever vaccine. The specimen was CD8+ T cells not binding an NS4B(214-222) dextramer, sorted from PBMCs, collected less than 16 days after the first yellow fever vaccination. V gene TRBV29-1 combines with J gene TRBJ1-1; D is undetermined. The DNA of the CDR3 is TGCAGCGTGCGAACACGGGATTTGGACACTGAAGCTTTCTTT. Translated, it gives CSVRTRDLDTEAFF. The entire variable domain, with the rest obtained from reference TRBV29-1 and TRBJ1-1, is as follows: SAVISQKPSRDICQRGTSLTIQCQVDSQVTMMFWYRQQPGQSLTLIATANQGSEATYESGFVIDKFPISRPNLTFSTLTVSNMSPEDSSIYLCSVRTRDLDTEAFFGQGTRLTVV.